This record covers a single TCR beta chain. The antigen remains unidentified. CDR1 is MGHRA, CDR2 YSYEKL, per germline. The CDR3 covers 15 residues. V lost 1 base and J 3 bases, leaving 13 bases between the germline ends. This record belongs to a study of blood T cells in healthy people across ages. Each donor had roughly 10 milliliters of peripheral blood drawn. Samples each yielded at least 6 micrograms of total RNA. Through a sample-barcoded 5' primer and a J-beta primer mix, a second PCR was run for 7 to 11 cycles. Paired-end reads containing CDR3 totaled no fewer than 2.5 million for each sample. MiXCR, applied by TCRdb to the 5' RACE reads, yields one record per CDR3 protein. The repertoire includes 1.5 million to 2 million distinct CDR3 sequences, 49% of them detected once, and about 2.1% sits in the top ten. Study-wide points: Per million T cells, TCR beta diversity dropped about linearly as age rose.

The chain carries TRBV4-1 and TRBJ2-7; D is ambiguous. This TCR came from a woman in her thirties or forties in good health. The sample consisted of blood. CDR3 coding DNA: TGCGCCAGCAGCCAAGTTTCGGAGTCGTACTACGAGCAGTACTTC. Its translation: CASSQVSESYYEQYF.